This T cell receptor (beta chain) was obtained from a study of cytomegalovirus exposure and HLA in healthy donors. Profiling relied on immunoSEQ multiplex PCR, and the TCRdb table lists in-frame clones only, not all of them. The table has 100,000 to 150,000 clones, roughly nine tenths seen once; the top ten hold roughly 2%. The CDR3 covers 17 residues. CDR1 is PRHDT and CDR2 is FYEKMQ in the germline V gene (reference sequence). The junction had 8 bases not matched to a gene; V was cut back by 0 bases and J by 2 bases. The specimen was PBMCs. The origin of this receptor is a young woman in good health and CMV-seronegative. J is TRBJ2-3 and V is TRBV13; 7 positions match TRBD2. CDR3 nucleotide sequence: TGTGCCAGCAGCTTAGGTAGATCGAGCGGGGACACAGATACGCAGTATTTT. Protein sequence: CASSLGRSSGDTDTQYF.